The present entry profiles one T cell receptor (beta chain) with its context. CDR3 length: 14 amino acids. CDR1 and CDR2 from the germline V gene are LGHNT and FRNRAP. J was trimmed by 5 bases and V by 7 bases; bases with no gene match: 9. The record originates from a study of cytomegalovirus exposure and HLA in healthy donors. Both 60 Vbeta primers and 13 Jbeta primers went into the PCR. Some clones are missing from TCRdb's copy, which holds only in-frame ones; the method was immunoSEQ multiplex PCR. Among approximately 170,000 clones listed, roughly 83% were seen once. The sequence derives from a boy aged 2-15 years in good health and CMV-seronegative. Sequenced: PBMCs. The chain has TRBV12-5 and TRBJ2-5, with 8 bases fitting TRBD1. The CDR3 DNA is TGTGCTAGTGCTCCTAGACAGGGGAGGGAGACCCAGTACTTC. Protein product: CASAPRQGRETQYF.